This entry features one TCR beta chain sequence. These data belong to a study of blood T cell repertoires in COVID-19. At the level of the study: Researchers got acute and convalescent COVID-19 samples from the United States, Italy and Spain. The cDNA or gDNA used as material had been derived from T cells, B-cell-depleted T cells, or PBMCs.

In the source study's methods: Using reference gene primer amplification, nucleated cell counts were estimated. Profiled with immunoSEQ multiplex PCR; TCRdb holds only in-frame clones, not every one. D and trimming were read from the DNA, whereas the V and J calls and clone size are those reported in that table. The table has approximately 200,000 clones, about nine tenths seen once. The V gene lost 3 bases and the J gene lost 2 bases, with 11 bases spanning the gap. Germline CDR1 is SGHNT and CDR2 is YYREEE (reference sequence). The CDR3 runs 15 residues. The sequenced sample was peripheral blood. This clonotype was obtained from a man between 65 and 85 years old with acute or convalescent COVID-19. The chain combines TRBV5-4 with TRBJ2-2; tentative D call: TRBD1 (6 bases). The CDR3 loop reads CASSSGQTNTGELFF. DNA for the CDR3: TGTGCCAGCAGCTCCGGACAGACTAACACCGGGGAGCTGTTTTTT.